This T cell receptor beta chain was sequenced for a study of T cells after yellow fever vaccination. Findings of the study overall: Among primary-vaccination clones, most reappeared after the booster, at approximately 97% for CD4 and roughly 88% for CD8. Weaker in magnitude, the secondary response showed a faster peak on day 5 versus 15. There was a small share of clonotypes that showed up in both the CD4 and CD8 compartments.

MiXCR, applied by TCRdb to the 5' RACE reads, yields one record per CDR3 protein. Of nearly 350,000 distinct CDR3 sequences in the sample, 8% to 9.5% were seen once. Details on this clonotype: Antigen unknown.

The germline gives CDR1 SGHNT, CDR2 YYREEE (reference sequence). V was clipped by 4 bases and J by 0 bases; unmatched bases: 5. The CDR3 is 15 residues long. The TCR comes from a man between 18 and 35 years old who received the YFV17D yellow fever vaccine. The sequences come from PBMCs, collected more than 35 days after the first yellow fever vaccination. The chain is built from TRBV5-4 and TRBJ2-3, with 7 bases fitting TRBD1. The CDR3 sequence is CASSPGQPSTDTQYF. The CDR3 coding sequence is TGTGCCAGCAGCCCGGGACAGCCTAGCACAGATACGCAGTATTTT. The variable domain in full, with the rest retrieved from reference TRBV5-4 and TRBJ2-3, is ETGVTQSPTHLIKTRGQQVTLRCSSQSGHNTVSWYQQALGQGPQFIFQYYREEENGRGNFPPRFSGLQFPNYSSELNVNALELDDSALYLCASSPGQPSTDTQYFGPGTRLTVL.